The 28 T cell receptor beta chains presented below share a single source sample, sequenced in a study of cytomegalovirus exposure and HLA in healthy donors. The study ran its PCR with 60 Vbeta and 13 Jbeta primers. Clones were read by immunoSEQ multiplex PCR, and TCRdb kept only the in-frame ones, dropping some. The profile shows about 170,000 clones, more than 70% of them singletons. Specimen: PBMCs. The receptors come from a male donor in good health and CMV-seronegative.

The chain joins TRBV27 to TRBJ2-3; TRBD2 matches at 12 bases. This CDR3 region has 18 residues. Unmatched junction bases numbered 7, after V lost 2 bases and J lost 1 base. Germline values: CDR1 MNHEY, CDR2 SMNVEV (reference sequence). CDR3 sequence reads: CASSLIGLAGKGTDTQYF. CDR3 nucleotides: TGTGCCAGCAGTTTAATCGGACTAGCGGGAAAAGGCACAGATACGCAGTATTTT.

V usage is TRBV21-1 and J usage is TRBJ1-1; the DNA was not used to check the table's D call, TRBD1. TRBV21-1 is reported as a pseudogene. This CDR3 contains 16 residues. The CDR3 reads CASSKKKPGQNTEAFF. The CDR3 DNA follows: TGTGCCAGCAGCAAAAAAAAACCGGGACAAAACACTGAAGCTTTCTTT.

Only one count was recorded for this clone. The CDR3 sequence is CASSIEGAGGETQYF. The CDR3 coding sequence is TGTGCCAGTAGTATAGAGGGAGCGGGAGGGGAGACCCAGTACTTC. The gene calls are TRBV19 and TRBJ2-5, with 10 bases aligning to TRBD2. The CDR3 spans 15 residues. Germline CDR1 LNHDA, CDR2 SQIVND (reference sequence). Trimming cost V 0 bases and J 5 bases; bases outside gene matches: 3.

The rearrangement uses TRBV5-1 and TRBJ2-3, with D tentatively TRBD2 (5 bases). The germline V and J ends were trimmed by 3 bases and 5 bases, with 10 bases remaining between them. CDR3 length: 13 residues. CDR1 SGHRS and CDR2 YFSETQ come from the germline V gene. CDR3 amino acids: CASSSGLLDTQYF. DNA of the CDR3: TGCGCCAGCAGCTCCGGACTCTTAGATACGCAGTATTTT.

With regard to this clone: One end of the junction varies from germline; a read error may be responsible. The chain links TRBV7-9 to TRBJ2-2, with 10 bases matching TRBD1. The CDR3 totals 15 residues. The germline V gene has CDR1 SEHNR and CDR2 FQNEAQ (reference sequence). CDR3 residues: CSSSLGTGDTGELFF. The CDR3 DNA reads TGTTCCAGCAGCTTAGGGACAGGGGACACCGGGGAGCTGTTTTTT. Full variable domain (outside the CDR3, taken from reference TRBV7-9 and TRBJ2-2): DTGVSQNPRHKITKRGQNVTFRCDPISEHNRLYWYRQTLGQGPEFLTYFQNEAQLEKSRLLSDRFSAERPKGSFSTLEIQRTEQGDSAMYLCSSSLGTGDTGELFFGEGSRLTVL.

This chain connects TRBV20-1 to TRBJ1-2; D not resolved. The V gene lost 3 bases and the J gene lost 5 bases, with 7 bases spanning the gap. Germline-derived CDR1 and CDR2 are DFQATT and SNEGSKA (reference sequence). This CDR3 contains 11 residues. CDR3 nucleotide sequence: TGCAGTGCTAGTTTGCAGTATGGCTACACCTTC. This gives the protein CSASLQYGYTF.

The chain couples TRBV11-3 to TRBJ2-1; 10 bases agree with TRBD2. This CDR3 has 17 residues. The V gene's germline CDR1 is SGHNT and CDR2 YENEEA. Unmatched junction bases numbered 10, after V lost 4 bases and J lost 4 bases. This CDR3 reads CASSSRTSGNSYNEQFF. The CDR3 nucleotides are TGTGCCAGCAGCTCGCGGACTAGCGGAAACTCTTACAATGAGCAGTTCTTC.

This sequence joins TRBV28 and TRBJ2-7; no clear D. This CDR3 spans 10 amino acids. V lost 3 bases and J 6 bases, leaving 3 bases between the germline ends. Germline values: CDR1 MDHEN, CDR2 SYDVKM. The CDR3 DNA sequence: TGTGCCAGCAGTTTTCGCGAGCAGTACTTC. Protein: CASSFREQYF. Full variable domain (missing parts from reference TRBV28 and TRBJ2-7): DVKVTQSSRYLVKRTGEKVFLECVQDMDHENMFWYRQDPGLGLRLIYFSYDVKMKEKGDIPEGYSVSREKKERFSLILESASTNQTSMYLCASSFREQYFGPGTRLTVT.

This clone has only one observation. The genes are TRBV5-1 and TRBJ1-1; D uncertain. Germline V gives CDR1 SGHRS, CDR2 YFSETQ. Trimming left V 1 base short and J 6 bases short, with 13 bases between. There are 14 residues in the CDR3. The CDR3 sequence is CASSLRGFGAEAFF. CDR3 nucleotide sequence: TGCGCCAGCAGCTTGCGAGGGTTTGGGGCTGAAGCTTTCTTT.

The sample holds one count of this clone. This CDR3 fails to terminate in the conserved phenylalanine or tryptophan, so it likely reflects a read error. The genes are TRBV5-1 and TRBJ1-1, with D perhaps TRBD1 (6 bases). The CDR3 loop spans 13 amino acids. Germline-derived CDR1 and CDR2 are SGHRS and YFSETQ. V lost 4 bases, J lost 2 bases, and 9 bases lay in between. The CDR3 DNA reads TGCGCCAGCAGCGTGGACAGCAACACTGAAGCTTTCTCT. Translated, it gives CASSVDSNTEAFS.

This sequence joins TRBV10-2 and TRBJ1-2, with 7 bases that match TRBD1. CDR3 length equals 17 residues. The germline V gene encodes CDR1 WSHSY and CDR2 SAAADI. With 0 bases clipped from V and 7 bases from J, the junction kept 14 bases outside the gene matches. CDR3 amino acids: CASSESTRGPGARGYTF. The CDR3 nucleotides read TGCGCCAGCAGTGAGTCGACAAGGGGGCCGGGTGCGCGTGGCTACACCTTC.

The chain has TRBV9 and TRBJ2-5; 7 bases are a match to TRBD1. J was trimmed by 4 bases and V by 2 bases; bases with no gene match: 11. The CDR3 is 16 amino acids. CDR1 is SGDLS, CDR2 YYNGEE, per germline. The CDR3 region has the DNA TGTGCCAGCAGCGTGAGTGGTACAGGGGCGGGAGAGACCCAGTACTTC. Translating gives CASSVSGTGAGETQYF.

J is TRBJ2-4 and V is TRBV6-6; D may be TRBD2 (5 bases). Trimming shortened V by 2 bases and J by 4 bases, and 9 bases separated the two germline ends. In germline, CDR1 is MNHNY, CDR2 SVGAGI (reference sequence). The CDR3 has 14 residues. CDR3 DNA sequence: TGTGCCAGCAGTTACCGGGGAGAAAAAAACATTCAGTACTTC. Translating it yields CASSYRGEKNIQYF.

CDR3 sequence reads: CASGKGLAGTNEQFF. The CDR3 DNA reads TGTGCCAGCGGGAAGGGACTAGCGGGGACCAATGAGCAGTTCTTC. The chain joins TRBV9 to TRBJ2-1, with 13 bases matching TRBD2. V gave up 7 bases and J gave up 6 bases; unmatched junction bases: 7. This CDR3 has 15 amino acids. Germline-derived CDR1 and CDR2 are SGDLS and YYNGEE. Variable domain in full (rest from reference TRBV9 and TRBJ2-1): DSGVTQTPKHLITATGQRVTLRCSPRSGDLSVYWYQQSLDQGLQFLIQYYNGEERAKGNILERFSAQQFPDLHSELNLSSLELGDSALYFCASGKGLAGTNEQFFGPGTRLTVL.

V is TRBV28 and J is TRBJ2-7, with TRBD1 matching over 8 bases. This CDR3 comprises 14 residues. From germline, CDR1 is MDHEN and CDR2 SYDVKM. V was clipped by 2 bases and J by 6 bases; unmatched bases: 6. This CDR3 is CASSLQGAVGEQYF. In DNA, the CDR3 is TGTGCCAGCAGTTTACAGGGGGCTGTTGGCGAGCAGTACTTC.

The chain couples TRBV15 to TRBJ2-7, with unresolved D. Looked up from germline, CDR1 is LNHNV and CDR2 is YYDKDF (reference sequence). The CDR3 runs 14 residues. Trimming shortened V by 1 base and J by 3 bases, and 10 bases separated the two germline ends. CDR3 residues: CATSRARVHYEQYF. In DNA form, the CDR3 reads TGTGCCACCAGCAGAGCACGAGTGCACTACGAGCAGTACTTC.

This clone was found a few times. The chain has TRBV6-1 and TRBJ1-1; maybe TRBD1 (6 bases). V lost 3 bases and J 11 bases, leaving 13 bases between the germline ends. Germline CDR1 and CDR2: MNHNS and SASEGT. The CDR3 sequence is 12 residues long. The CDR3 DNA sequence: TGTGCCAGCAGTGATCGGACAGACAATGCTTTCTTT. This translates into CASSDRTDNAFF.

V gene TRBV7-2 combines with J gene TRBJ2-1; 7 nucleotides agree with TRBD2. The CDR3 loop spans 14 amino acids. Germline V lookup: CDR1 SGHTA, CDR2 FQGNSA. The V and J ends lost 5 bases and 3 bases, in that order; junction bases with no gene match: 4. The CDR3 coding sequence is TGTGCCAGCAGCCGACTAGCCCTCTACAATGAGCAGTTCTTC. Its translation is CASSRLALYNEQFF.

The CDR3 spells CASSLSGAGSTDTQYF. CDR3 coding DNA: TGTGCCAGCAGTTTATCGGGAGCGGGGAGCACAGATACGCAGTATTTT. The rearrangement joins TRBV28 to TRBJ2-3; 7 positions agree with TRBD2. V was clipped by 1 base and J by 0 bases; unmatched bases: 4. This CDR3 is built from 16 residues. Germline assignment: CDR1 MDHEN and CDR2 SYDVKM.

This clone was picked up a small number of times. The J gene is TRBJ2-5, the V gene TRBV6-6; D remains unclear. The CDR3 has 11 amino acids. Per germline, CDR1 MNHNY and CDR2 SVGAGI (reference sequence). V lost 10 bases and J 5 bases, leaving 11 bases between the germline ends. The CDR3 reads CAILDSETQYF. CDR3 nucleotide sequence: TGTGCCATCCTAGACTCGGAGACCCAGTACTTC.

The chain couples TRBV4-1 to TRBJ2-7, with D possibly being TRBD1 (6 bases). The CDR3 loop spans 15 amino acids. Germline CDR1 MGHRA, CDR2 YSYEKL. V shed 2 bases and J shed 5 bases, with 16 bases lying between them. The CDR3 sequence is CASSQRDTALHEQYF. The CDR3 region has the DNA TGCGCCAGCAGCCAAAGGGACACGGCGTTACACGAGCAGTACTTC.

The rearrangement uses TRBV7-2 and TRBJ1-2; 8 bases map to TRBD1. Trimming removed 1 base from V and 4 bases from J; junction bases left unmatched: 8. The CDR3 length is 16 residues. CDR1 SGHTA and CDR2 FQGNSA come from the germline V gene. The CDR3 protein is CASSLDSGGLGYGYTF. CDR3 DNA: TGTGCCAGCAGCTTAGATTCAGGGGGCCTGGGCTATGGCTACACCTTC. Full variable domain (rest looked up from reference TRBV7-2 and TRBJ1-2): GAGVSQSPSNKVTEKGKDVELRCDPISGHTALYWYRQSLGQGLEFLIYFQGNSAPDKSGLPSDRFSAERTGGSVSTLTIQRTQQEDSAVYLCASSLDSGGLGYGYTFGSGTRLTVV.

This clone was seen a few times. This chain uses TRBV7-9 with TRBJ2-2; 8 bases align to TRBD2. Germline CDR1 reads SEHNR; CDR2 reads FQNEAQ (reference sequence). The CDR3 totals 18 residues. Trimming removed 2 bases from V and 4 bases from J; junction bases left unmatched: 12. CDR3 in DNA: TGTGCCAGCAGCTTACCGGGAGGGAAACACCAATCCACCGGGGAGCTGTTTTTT. Amino acid sequence: CASSLPGGKHQSTGELFF.

This clone was picked up a small number of times. The V gene is TRBV4-3, the J gene TRBJ2-3; 8 nucleotides match TRBD2. The CDR3 runs 15 residues. The ends lost 4 bases at V and 0 bases at J; junction bases unmatched: 3. Looked up from germline, CDR1 is LGHNA and CDR2 is YSLEER. CDR3 nucleotides: TGCGCCAGCAGCCCCACTAGCGGAAGCACAGATACGCAGTATTTT. It is translated as CASSPTSGSTDTQYF.

The chain links TRBV2 to TRBJ2-4; TRBD2 matches at 12 bases. This CDR3 comprises 14 residues. Losses at the gene ends were 4 bases for V and 7 bases for J; bases not matched to a gene: 2. Per germline, CDR1 SNHLY and CDR2 FYNNEI. CDR3 DNA: TGTGCCAGCAGTGCCACTAGCGGGGGGAACATTCAGTACTTC. This translates into CASSATSGGNIQYF.

This clone was seen only a few times. The CDR3 DNA reads as TGTGCCAGCAGCTCAAGGACAGGGTTCTACGAGCAGTACTTC. Its protein is CASSSRTGFYEQYF. The rearrangement joins TRBV7-8 to TRBJ2-7, with 8 bases fitting TRBD1. The CDR3 is 14 residues long. Unmatched junction bases numbered 5, after V lost 4 bases and J lost 3 bases. Germline loops: CDR1 SGHVS, CDR2 FQNEAQ.

The chain combines TRBV18 with TRBJ2-4, with D unresolved. This CDR3 spans 15 amino acids. Germline V lookup: CDR1 KGHSH, CDR2 LQKENI. The V end was cut by 1 base, the J end by 2 bases, with 9 bases between. CDR3 in amino acids: CASSPRAEPKNIQYF. The CDR3 DNA follows: TGTGCCAGCTCACCACGCGCGGAGCCCAAAAACATTCAGTACTTC. Variable domain in full (rest from reference TRBV18 and TRBJ2-4): NAGVMQNPRHLVRRRGQEARLRCSPMKGHSHVYWYRQLPEEGLKFMVYLQKENIIDESGMPKERFSAEFPKEGPSILRIQQVVRGDSAAYFCASSPRAEPKNIQYFGAGTRLSVL.

The gene calls are TRBV19 and TRBJ2-7; 9 nucleotides match TRBD2. Germline V gene sequence: CDR1 LNHDA, CDR2 SQIVND (reference sequence). Losses at the gene ends were 8 bases for V and 3 bases for J; bases not matched to a gene: 20. CDR3 length: 18 residues. CDR3 coding DNA: TGTGCCAGTCAAAAGAAGGGCGGGAGGGGTACTAGCGGCTACGAGCAGTACTTC. This encodes CASQKKGGRGTSGYEQYF.